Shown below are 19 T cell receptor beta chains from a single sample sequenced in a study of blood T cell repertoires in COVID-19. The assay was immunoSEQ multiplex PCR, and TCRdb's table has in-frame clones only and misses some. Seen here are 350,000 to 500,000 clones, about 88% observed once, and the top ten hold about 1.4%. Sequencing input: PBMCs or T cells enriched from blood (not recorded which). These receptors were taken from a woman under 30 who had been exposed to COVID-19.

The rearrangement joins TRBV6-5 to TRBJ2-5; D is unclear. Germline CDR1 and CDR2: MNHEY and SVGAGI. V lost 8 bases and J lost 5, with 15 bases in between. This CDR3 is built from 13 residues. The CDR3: CASAARFGETQYF. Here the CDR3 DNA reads TGTGCCAGCGCGGCTAGATTCGGCGAGACCCAGTACTTC.

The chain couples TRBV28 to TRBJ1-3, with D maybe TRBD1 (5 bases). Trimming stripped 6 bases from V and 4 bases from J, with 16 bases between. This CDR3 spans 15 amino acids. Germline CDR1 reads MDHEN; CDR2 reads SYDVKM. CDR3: CASSETALGGNTIYF. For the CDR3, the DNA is TGTGCCAGCAGCGAGACAGCTTTGGGAGGAAACACCATATATTTT.

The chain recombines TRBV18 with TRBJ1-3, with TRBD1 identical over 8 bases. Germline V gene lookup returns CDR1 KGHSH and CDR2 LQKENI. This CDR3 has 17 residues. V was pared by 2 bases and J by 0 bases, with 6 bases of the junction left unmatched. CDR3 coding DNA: TGTGCCAGCTCACCAAACGGGCAGGGGGCCTCTGGAAACACCATATATTTT. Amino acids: CASSPNGQGASGNTIYF.

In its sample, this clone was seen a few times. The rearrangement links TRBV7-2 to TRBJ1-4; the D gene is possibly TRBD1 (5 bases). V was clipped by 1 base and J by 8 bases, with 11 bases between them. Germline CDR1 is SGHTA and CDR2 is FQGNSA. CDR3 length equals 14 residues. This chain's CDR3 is CASSLVGGGEKLFF. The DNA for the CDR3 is TGTGCCAGCAGCTTAGTCGGGGGAGGGGAAAAACTGTTTTTT.

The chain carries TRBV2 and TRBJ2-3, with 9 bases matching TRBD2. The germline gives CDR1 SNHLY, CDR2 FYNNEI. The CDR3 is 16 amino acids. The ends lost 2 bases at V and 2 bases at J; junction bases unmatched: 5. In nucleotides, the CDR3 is TGTGCCAGCAGTGAAAGGCTAGCGGGACTCACAGATACGCAGTATTTT. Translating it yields CASSERLAGLTDTQYF.

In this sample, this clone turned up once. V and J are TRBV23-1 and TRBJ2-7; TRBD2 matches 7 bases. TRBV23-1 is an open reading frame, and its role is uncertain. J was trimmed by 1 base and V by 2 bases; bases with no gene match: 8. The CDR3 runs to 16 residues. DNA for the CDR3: TGCGCCAGCAGTCAAAGCTCCCGACTAGCTTCCTACGAGCAGTACTTC. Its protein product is CASSQSSRLASYEQYF.

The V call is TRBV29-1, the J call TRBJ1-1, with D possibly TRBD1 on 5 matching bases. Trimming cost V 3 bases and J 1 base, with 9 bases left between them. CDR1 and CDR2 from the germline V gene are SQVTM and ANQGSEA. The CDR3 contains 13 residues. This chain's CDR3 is CSVEEGRNTEAFF. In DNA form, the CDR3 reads TGCAGCGTTGAGGAGGGGAGGAACACTGAAGCTTTCTTT.

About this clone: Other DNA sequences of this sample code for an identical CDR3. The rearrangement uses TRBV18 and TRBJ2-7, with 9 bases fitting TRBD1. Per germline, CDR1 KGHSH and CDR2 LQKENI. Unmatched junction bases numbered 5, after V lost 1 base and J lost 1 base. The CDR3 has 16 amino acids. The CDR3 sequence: CASSPLGQGGSYEQYF. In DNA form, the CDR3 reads TGTGCCAGCTCACCACTGGGACAGGGAGGATCCTACGAGCAGTACTTC.

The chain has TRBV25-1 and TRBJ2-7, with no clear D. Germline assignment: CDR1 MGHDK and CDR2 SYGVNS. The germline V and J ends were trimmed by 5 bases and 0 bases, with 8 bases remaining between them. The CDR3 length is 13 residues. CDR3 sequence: CASSPQNSYEQYF. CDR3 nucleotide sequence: TGTGCCAGCAGTCCACAGAACTCCTACGAGCAGTACTTC.

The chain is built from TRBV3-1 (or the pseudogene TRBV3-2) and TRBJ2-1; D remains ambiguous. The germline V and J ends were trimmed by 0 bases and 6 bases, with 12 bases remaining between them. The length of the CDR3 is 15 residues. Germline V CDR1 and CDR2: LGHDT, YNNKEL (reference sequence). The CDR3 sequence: CASSQDSAVVNEQFF. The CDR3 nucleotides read TGTGCCAGCAGCCAAGATTCGGCGGTTGTCAATGAGCAGTTCTTC.

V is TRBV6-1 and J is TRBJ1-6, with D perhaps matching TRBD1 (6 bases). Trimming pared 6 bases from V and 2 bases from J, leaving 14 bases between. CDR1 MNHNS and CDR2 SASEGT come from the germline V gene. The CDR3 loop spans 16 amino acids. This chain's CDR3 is CASREQGRTYNSPLHF. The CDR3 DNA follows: TGTGCCAGCAGGGAACAGGGTCGAACCTATAATTCACCCCTCCACTTT.

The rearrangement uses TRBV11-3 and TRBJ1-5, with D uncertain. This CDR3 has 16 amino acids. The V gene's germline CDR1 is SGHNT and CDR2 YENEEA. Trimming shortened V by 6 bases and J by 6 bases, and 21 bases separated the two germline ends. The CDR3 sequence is CASRPDYYRISQPQHF. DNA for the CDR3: TGTGCCAGCAGGCCAGACTATTACCGAATTAGTCAGCCCCAGCATTTT.

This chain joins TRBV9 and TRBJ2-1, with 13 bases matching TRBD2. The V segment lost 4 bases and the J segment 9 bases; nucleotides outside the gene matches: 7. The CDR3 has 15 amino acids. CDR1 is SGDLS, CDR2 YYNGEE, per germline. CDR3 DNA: TGTGCCAGCAGCAGACTAGCGGGGGGAGAAGTTGAGCAGTTCTTC. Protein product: CASSRLAGGEVEQFF.

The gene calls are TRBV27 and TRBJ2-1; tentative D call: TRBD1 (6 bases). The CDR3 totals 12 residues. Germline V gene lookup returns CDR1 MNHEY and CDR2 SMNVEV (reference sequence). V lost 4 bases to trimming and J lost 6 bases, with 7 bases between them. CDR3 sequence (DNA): TGTGCCAGCAGTTCACAGGGCAATGAGCAGTTCTTC. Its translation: CASSSQGNEQFF.

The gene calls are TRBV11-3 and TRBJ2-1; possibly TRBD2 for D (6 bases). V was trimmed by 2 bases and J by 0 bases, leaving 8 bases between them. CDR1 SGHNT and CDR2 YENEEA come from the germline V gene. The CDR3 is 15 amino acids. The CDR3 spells CASSLTGSSYNEQFF. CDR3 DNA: TGTGCCAGCAGCTTAACCGGGAGCTCCTACAATGAGCAGTTCTTC.

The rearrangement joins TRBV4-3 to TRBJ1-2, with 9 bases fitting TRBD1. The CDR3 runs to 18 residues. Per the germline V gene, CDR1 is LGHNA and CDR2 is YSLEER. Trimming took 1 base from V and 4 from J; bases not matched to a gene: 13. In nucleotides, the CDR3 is TGCGCCAGCAGCCAAGCCCTAAGTACAGGGGGCCTTAGCTATGGCTACACCTTC. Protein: CASSQALSTGGLSYGYTF.

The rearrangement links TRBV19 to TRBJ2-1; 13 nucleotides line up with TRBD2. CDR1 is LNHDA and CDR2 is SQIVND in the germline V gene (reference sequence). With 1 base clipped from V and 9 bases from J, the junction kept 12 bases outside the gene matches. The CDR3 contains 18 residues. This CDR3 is CASSIASLAGGPGGEQFF. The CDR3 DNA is TGTGCCAGTAGTATAGCGTCACTAGCGGGAGGGCCAGGCGGTGAGCAGTTCTTC.

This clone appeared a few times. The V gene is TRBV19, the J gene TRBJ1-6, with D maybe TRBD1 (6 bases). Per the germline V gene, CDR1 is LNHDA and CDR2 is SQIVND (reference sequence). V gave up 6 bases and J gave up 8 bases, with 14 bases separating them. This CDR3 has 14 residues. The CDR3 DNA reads TGTGCCAGTAGAAACAGGGTTCGTGATTCACCCCTCCACTTT. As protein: CASRNRVRDSPLHF. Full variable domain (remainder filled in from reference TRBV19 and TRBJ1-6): DGGITQSPKYLFRKEGQNVTLSCEQNLNHDAMYWYRQDPGQGLRLIYYSQIVNDFQKGDIAEGYSVSREKKESFPLTVTSAQKNPTAFYLCASRNRVRDSPLHFGNGTRLTVT.

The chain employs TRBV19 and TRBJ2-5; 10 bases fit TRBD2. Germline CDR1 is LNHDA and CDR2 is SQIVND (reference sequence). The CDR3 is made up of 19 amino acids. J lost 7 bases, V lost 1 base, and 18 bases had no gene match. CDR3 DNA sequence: TGTGCCAGTAGTATAGCCCAAAGGGCTAGCGGGGGCCAGAAGGGGACCCAGTACTTC. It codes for CASSIAQRASGGQKGTQYF.